These 10 T cell receptor beta chains share one sample of origin, sequenced in a study of T-cell memory formation after mild COVID-19 (dated by TCRdb to 2020 to 2023). Library creation used 5' RACE. The sample was run on an Illumina NovaSeq 6000. TCRdb trimmed the raw reads at Q25, called clones with MiXCR and kept productive beta chains. Duplicate CDR3 protein sequences are folded into a single record with the most common DNA and genes. The sample table records about 150,000 distinct CDR3 sequences; roughly 6.3% of these occur just once. The ten top clones hold about 1.9% of the sample. The source material was PBMCs or a T cell subset sorted from them (not recorded which). These receptors were collected from an adult woman who had mild COVID-19 (a few samples of this study predate the infection). The sample titles of this study are shuffled in the database, so cell type and time point are left out; the donor was told from shared clones.

This clonotype showed up many times. The chain recombines TRBV20-1 with TRBJ1-1, with D perhaps TRBD1 (6 bases). Germline V gives CDR1 DFQATT, CDR2 SNEGSKA (reference sequence). The CDR3 extends over 13 amino acids. The V and J ends lost 6 bases and 1 base respectively, with 12 bases between them. Here the CDR3 reads CSATGTANTEAFF. CDR3 coding DNA: TGCAGTGCCACAGGGACGGCGAACACTGAAGCTTTCTTT.

This clonotype was observed many times. V gene TRBV6-6 combines with J gene TRBJ1-1; tentatively, D is TRBD1 (5 bases). Trimming left V 4 bases short and J 1 base short, with 13 bases between. CDR1 and CDR2 (germline): MNHNY, SVGAGI (reference sequence). The CDR3 covers 15 residues. CDR3 residues: CASSWGDGWNTEAFF. In DNA form, the CDR3 reads TGTGCCAGCAGTTGGGGGGACGGATGGAACACTGAAGCTTTCTTT.

The rearrangement joins TRBV12-3 or TRBV12-4 to TRBJ2-7; D uncertain. CDR3 length: 12 amino acids. Trimming removed 6 bases from V and 0 bases from J, with 6 bases in between. In nucleotides, the CDR3 is TGTGCCAGCAGGAGGAGCTCCTACGAGCAGTACTTC. Translation: CASRRSSYEQYF.

The gene calls are TRBV12-3 or TRBV12-4 and TRBJ2-1, with TRBD1 matching 8 bases. V lost 6 bases and J lost 9; bases outside the gene matches: 13. There are 15 residues in the CDR3. Here the CDR3 reads CASRQTGAQGSEQFF. In DNA form, the CDR3 reads TGTGCCAGCAGACAGACAGGGGCCCAGGGTAGTGAGCAGTTCTTC.

This clonotype was observed many times. CDR3 nucleotide sequence: TGCGCCAGCAGCCTCAGAGGGGACCTGGGGGAGACCCAGTACTTC. The encoded protein is CASSLRGDLGETQYF. This chain links TRBV4-3 with TRBJ2-5, with D perhaps TRBD1 or TRBD2 (5 bases each). V gave up 4 bases and J gave up 5 bases, with 17 bases separating them. This CDR3 comprises 15 residues. Germline V lookup: CDR1 LGHNA, CDR2 YSLEER.

This clonotype was counted ten times or more. The CDR3 DNA sequence: TGCAGTGCAATCCGGGACACTTCTAATGAAAAACTGTTTTTT. Its protein product is CSAIRDTSNEKLFF. The V and J genes are TRBV20-1 and TRBJ1-4, with D possibly TRBD1 on 6 matching bases. CDR1 is DFQATT and CDR2 is SNEGSKA in the germline V gene (reference sequence). Trimming removed 6 bases at V and 3 bases at J, with 14 bases between. This CDR3 comprises 14 residues.

At least ten counts were recorded for this clonotype. This sequence joins TRBV24-1 and TRBJ2-2; D is possibly TRBD1 (5 bases). Trimming left V 2 bases short and J 6 bases short, with 9 bases between. This CDR3 comprises 14 residues. The germline gives CDR1 KGHDR, CDR2 SFDVKD. In DNA form, the CDR3 reads TGTGCCACCAGTGATTCCAGGGTATCCGGGGAGCTGTTTTTT. This encodes CATSDSRVSGELFF.

This clonotype came up many times. The chain links TRBV5-5 to TRBJ2-7; 7 bases are shared with TRBD1. Germline V gene lookup returns CDR1 SGHKS and CDR2 YYEKEE (reference sequence). The CDR3 is 13 amino acids. Trimming took 4 bases from V and 2 from J; bases not matched to a gene: 3. CDR3: CASSPGQTYEQYF. The CDR3 DNA is TGTGCCAGCAGCCCGGGACAGACCTACGAGCAGTACTTC.

This chain joins TRBV7-9 and TRBJ2-5; 10 bases align to TRBD2. Germline values: CDR1 SEHNR, CDR2 FQNEAQ (reference sequence). The CDR3 runs to 15 residues. Trimming cost V 2 bases and J 3 bases; bases outside gene matches: 3. The CDR3 sequence: CASSLTSGEKETQYF. In DNA form, the CDR3 reads TGTGCCAGCAGCTTAACTAGCGGGGAAAAAGAGACCCAGTACTTC.

This clonotype was detected many times. The V call is TRBV6-1, the J call TRBJ1-2; 9 positions match TRBD1. The germline gives CDR1 MNHNS, CDR2 SASEGT. Unmatched junction bases numbered 5, after V lost 7 bases and J lost 2 bases. The CDR3 is made up of 14 amino acids. CDR3 bases: TGTGCCAGCATCAAAGGACAGGGGAACTATGGCTACACCTTC. This translates into CASIKGQGNYGYTF.